This entry is about one T cell receptor (beta chain). Original analysis: Amplification with reference gene primers provided the estimates of nucleated cell counts. Method: immunoSEQ multiplex PCR; TCRdb's copy keeps in-frame clones and lacks some. V and J calls plus clone size are reproduced from that table; the DNA served to infer D and trimming. The sample records roughly 250,000 clones, around 89% being singletons. The entry originates in a study of blood T cell repertoires in COVID-19. Overall study: Spain, Italy and the United States supplied samples that represented acute and convalescent COVID-19. Sample material is recorded as cDNA or gDNA derived from T cells, B-cell-depleted T cells, or PBMCs.

The germline gives CDR1 KGHSH, CDR2 LQKENI. The junction had 10 bases not matched to a gene; V was cut back by 5 bases and J by 15 bases. The CDR3 has 13 amino acids. Material: peripheral blood. The chain combines TRBV18 with TRBJ1-4; 9 nucleotides line up with TRBD1. The source of this sequence is a woman in her 40s who had recovered from COVID-19. CDR3: CASSTRDRVGVFF. CDR3 sequence (DNA): TGTGCCAGCTCAACCCGGGACAGGGTCGGGGTGTTTTTT.